This TCR beta chain is from a study of OX40 agonist ivuxolimab in advanced cancers. The CDR3 has 16 amino acids. CDR1 LNHNV and CDR2 YYDKDF come from the germline V gene (reference sequence). Trimming took off 5 bases at V and 2 bases at J, with 18 bases between the two ends. On this clone itself: Its antigen is still unknown.

Study-level findings and limits: Expanded peripheral T-cell antigen specificity went undetermined.

Repertoires were generated with immunoSEQ multiplex PCR, while TCRdb's copy carries only in-frame clones and drops some. The data show just under 20,000 clones, roughly 82% seen once. The receptor was derived from an adult with an advanced solid tumor such as melanoma, head and neck, liver or kidney cancer. Material: CD4+ or CD8+ T cells sorted from blood, obtained in a trial of the OX40 agonist ivuxolimab. This chain connects TRBV15 to TRBJ2-5, with D perhaps matching TRBD2 (6 bases). The CDR3 sequence is CATSPETSIRQETQYF. The CDR3 coding sequence is TGTGCCACCAGCCCTGAGACTAGTATCCGGCAAGAGACCCAGTACTTC. The full variable domain, completed using reference TRBV15 and TRBJ2-5, is DAMVIQNPRYQVTQFGKPVTLSCSQTLNHNVMYWYQQKSSQAPKLLFHYYDKDFNNEADTPDNFQSRRPNTSFCFLDIRSPGLGDTAMYLCATSPETSIRQETQYFGPGTRLLVL.